This T cell receptor beta chain was found in a study of T-cell memory formation after mild COVID-19. MiXCR, run by TCRdb on the 5' RACE reads, gives a single entry per CDR3 protein. The data show a few hundred thousand distinct CDR3 sequences, just under 20% seen once. Worth noting for this clonotype: The antigen remains undetermined.

The J segment lost 6 bases and the V segment lost 7 bases, leaving 5 bases of the junction unmatched. The CDR3 spans 13 residues. Germline V CDR1 and CDR2: MNHEY, SVGAGI. The study's findings and limits: Detection of some responders pre-infection suggested pre-existing cross-reactive memory T cells participated. Later expanders leaned toward CD4+, whereas clones contracting from day 15 to 85 were balanced CD4/CD8. Mainly CM and EM harbored the contracting CD4+ clones; mainly EMRA harbored the CD8+ ones.

Sequenced material: PBMCs or a T cell subset sorted from them (not recorded which). This receptor was taken from a man between 18 and 35 years old who had mild COVID-19 (a few samples of this study predate the infection). Cell type and time point are not known. The chain carries TRBV6-5 and TRBJ2-2, with 7 positions matching TRBD1. The CDR3, as DNA: TGTGCCAGCAACAGGGGCGTCCCCGGGGAGCTGTTTTTT. Encoded protein: CASNRGVPGELFF.